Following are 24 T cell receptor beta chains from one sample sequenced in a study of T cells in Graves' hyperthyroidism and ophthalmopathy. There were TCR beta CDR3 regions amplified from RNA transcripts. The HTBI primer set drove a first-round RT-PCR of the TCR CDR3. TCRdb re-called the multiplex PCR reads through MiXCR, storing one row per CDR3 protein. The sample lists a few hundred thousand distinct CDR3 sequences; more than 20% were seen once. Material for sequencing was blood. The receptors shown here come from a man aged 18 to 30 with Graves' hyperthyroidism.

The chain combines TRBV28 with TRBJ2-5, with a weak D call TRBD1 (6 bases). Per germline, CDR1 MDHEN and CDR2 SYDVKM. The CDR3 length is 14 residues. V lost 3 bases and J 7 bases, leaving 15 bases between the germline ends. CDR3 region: CASSFTGTVVTQYF. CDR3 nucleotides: TGTGCCAGCAGTTTCACAGGGACCGTAGTGACCCAGTACTTC.

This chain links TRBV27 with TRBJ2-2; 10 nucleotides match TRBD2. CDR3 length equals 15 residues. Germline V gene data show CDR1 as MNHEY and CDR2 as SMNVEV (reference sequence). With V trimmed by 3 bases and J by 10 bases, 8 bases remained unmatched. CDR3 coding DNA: TGTGCCAGCAGTTTGCGAGCGGGGGGGCACGAGGAGCTGTTTTTT. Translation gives CASSLRAGGHEELFF.

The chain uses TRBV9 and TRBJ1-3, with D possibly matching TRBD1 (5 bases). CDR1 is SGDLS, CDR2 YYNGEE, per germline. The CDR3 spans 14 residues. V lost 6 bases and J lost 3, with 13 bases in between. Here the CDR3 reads CASTLGGGGNTIYF. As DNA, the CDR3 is TGTGCCAGCACCCTCGGCGGGGGTGGAAACACCATATATTTT.

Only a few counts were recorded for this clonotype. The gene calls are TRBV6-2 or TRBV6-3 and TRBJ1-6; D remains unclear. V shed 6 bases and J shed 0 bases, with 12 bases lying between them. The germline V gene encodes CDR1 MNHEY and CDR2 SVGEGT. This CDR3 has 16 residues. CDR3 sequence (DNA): TGTGCCAGCAGACTCCCGGACCGCTCCTATAATTCACCCCTCCACTTT. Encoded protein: CASRLPDRSYNSPLHF.

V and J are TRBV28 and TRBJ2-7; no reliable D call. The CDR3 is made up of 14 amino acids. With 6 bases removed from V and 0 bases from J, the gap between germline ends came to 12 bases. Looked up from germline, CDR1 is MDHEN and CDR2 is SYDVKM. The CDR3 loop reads CASRSTASSYEQYF. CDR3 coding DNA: TGTGCCAGCAGGTCGACGGCAAGCTCCTACGAGCAGTACTTC.

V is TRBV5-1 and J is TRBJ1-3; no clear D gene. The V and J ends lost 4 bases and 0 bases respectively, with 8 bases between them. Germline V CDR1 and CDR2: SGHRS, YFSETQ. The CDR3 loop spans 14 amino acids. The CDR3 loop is CASSDGPSGNTIYF. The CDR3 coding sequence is TGCGCCAGCAGCGACGGGCCCTCTGGAAACACCATATATTTT.

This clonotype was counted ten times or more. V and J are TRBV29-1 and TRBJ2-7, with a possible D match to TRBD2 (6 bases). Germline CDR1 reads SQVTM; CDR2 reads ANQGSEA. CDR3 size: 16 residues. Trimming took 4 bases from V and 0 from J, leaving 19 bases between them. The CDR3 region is CSVVSGLTRSSYEQYF. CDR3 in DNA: TGCAGCGTTGTTTCGGGACTCACGAGGAGCTCCTACGAGCAGTACTTC.

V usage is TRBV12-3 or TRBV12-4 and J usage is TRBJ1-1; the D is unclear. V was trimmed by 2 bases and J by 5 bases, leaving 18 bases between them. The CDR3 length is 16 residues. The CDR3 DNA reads TGTGCCAGCAGTTTATTATCGCCCCGGGCCGGGACTGAAGCTTTCTTT. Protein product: CASSLLSPRAGTEAFF.

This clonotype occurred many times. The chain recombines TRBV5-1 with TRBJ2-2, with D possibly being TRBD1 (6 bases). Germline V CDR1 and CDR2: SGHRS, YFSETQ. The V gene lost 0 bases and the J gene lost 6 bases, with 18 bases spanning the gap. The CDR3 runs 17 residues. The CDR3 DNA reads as TGCGCCAGCAGCTTGGTCGGTCAGGACAGAACATCCGGGGAGCTGTTTTTT. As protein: CASSLVGQDRTSGELFF.

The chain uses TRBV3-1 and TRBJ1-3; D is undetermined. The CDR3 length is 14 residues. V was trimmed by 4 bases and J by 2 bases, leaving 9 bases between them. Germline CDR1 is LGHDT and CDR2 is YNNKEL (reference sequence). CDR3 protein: CASSLMAAGNTIYF. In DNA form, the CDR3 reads TGTGCCAGCAGCCTGATGGCGGCTGGAAACACCATATATTTT.

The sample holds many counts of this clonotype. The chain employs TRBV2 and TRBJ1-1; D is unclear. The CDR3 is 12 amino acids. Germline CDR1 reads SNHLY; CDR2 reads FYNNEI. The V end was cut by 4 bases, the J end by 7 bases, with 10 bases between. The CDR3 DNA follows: TGTGCCAGCAGTGTTGGGTCGGTTGAAGCTTTCTTT. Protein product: CASSVGSVEAFF.

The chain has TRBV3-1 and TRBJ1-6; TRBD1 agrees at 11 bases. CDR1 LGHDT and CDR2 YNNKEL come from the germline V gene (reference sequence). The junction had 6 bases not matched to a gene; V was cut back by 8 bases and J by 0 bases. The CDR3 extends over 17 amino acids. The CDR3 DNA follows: TGTGCCAGCTCGTCCGGGACAGGGGGCTCCTATAATTCACCCCTCCACTTT. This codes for CASSSGTGGSYNSPLHF. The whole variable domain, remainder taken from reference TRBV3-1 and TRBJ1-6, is DTAVSQTPKYLVTQMGNDKSIKCEQNLGHDTMYWYKQDSKKFLKIMFSYNNKELIINETVPNRFSPKSPDKAHLNLHINSLELGDSAVYFCASSSGTGGSYNSPLHFGNGTRLTVT.

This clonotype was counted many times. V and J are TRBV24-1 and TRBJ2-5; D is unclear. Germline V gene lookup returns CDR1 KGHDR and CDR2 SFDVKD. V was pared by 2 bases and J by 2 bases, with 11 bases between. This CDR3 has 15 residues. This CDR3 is CATSDWSADQETQYF. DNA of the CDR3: TGTGCCACCAGTGATTGGTCGGCGGATCAAGAGACCCAGTACTTC.

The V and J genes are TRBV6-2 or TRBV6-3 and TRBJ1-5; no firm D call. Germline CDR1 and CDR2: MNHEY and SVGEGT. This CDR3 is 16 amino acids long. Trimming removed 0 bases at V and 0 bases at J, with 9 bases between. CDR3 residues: CASSYSVKDSNQPQHF. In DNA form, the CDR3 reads TGTGCCAGCAGTTACTCAGTGAAGGATAGCAATCAGCCCCAGCATTTT.

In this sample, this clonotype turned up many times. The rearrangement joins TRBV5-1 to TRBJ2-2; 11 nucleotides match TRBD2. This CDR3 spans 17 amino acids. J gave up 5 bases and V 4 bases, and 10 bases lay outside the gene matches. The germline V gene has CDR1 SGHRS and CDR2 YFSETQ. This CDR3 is CASSRGTSGQGTGELFF. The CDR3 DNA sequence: TGCGCCAGCAGCCGCGGGACTAGCGGTCAGGGGACCGGGGAGCTGTTTTTT.

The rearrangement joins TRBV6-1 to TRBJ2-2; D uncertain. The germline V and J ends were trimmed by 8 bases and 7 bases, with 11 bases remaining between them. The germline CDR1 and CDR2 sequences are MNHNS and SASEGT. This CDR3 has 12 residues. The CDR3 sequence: CASARPGGELFF. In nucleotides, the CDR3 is TGTGCCAGCGCTCGTCCGGGCGGGGAGCTGTTTTTT.

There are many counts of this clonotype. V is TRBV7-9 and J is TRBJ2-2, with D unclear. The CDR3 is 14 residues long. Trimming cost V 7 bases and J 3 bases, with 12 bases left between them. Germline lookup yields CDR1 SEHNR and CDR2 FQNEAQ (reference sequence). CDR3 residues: CASKGRNYTGELFF. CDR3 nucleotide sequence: TGTGCCAGCAAGGGCAGGAACTACACCGGGGAGCTGTTTTTT. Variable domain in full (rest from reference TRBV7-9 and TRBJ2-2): DTGVSQNPRHKITKRGQNVTFRCDPISEHNRLYWYRQTLGQGPEFLTYFQNEAQLEKSRLLSDRFSAERPKGSFSTLEIQRTEQGDSAMYLCASKGRNYTGELFFGEGSRLTVL.

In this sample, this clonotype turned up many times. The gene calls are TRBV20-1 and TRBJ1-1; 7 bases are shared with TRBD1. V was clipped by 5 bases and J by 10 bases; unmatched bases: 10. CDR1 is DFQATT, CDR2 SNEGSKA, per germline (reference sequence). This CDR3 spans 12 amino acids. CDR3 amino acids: CSAGLQGKAAFF. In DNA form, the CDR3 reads TGCAGTGCTGGATTACAGGGGAAAGCAGCTTTCTTT.

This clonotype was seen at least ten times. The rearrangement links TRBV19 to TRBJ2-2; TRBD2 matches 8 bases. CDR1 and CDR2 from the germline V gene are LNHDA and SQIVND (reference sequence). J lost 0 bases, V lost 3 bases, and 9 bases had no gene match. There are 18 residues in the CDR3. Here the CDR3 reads CASSILTSGVSNTGELFF. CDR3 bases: TGTGCCAGTAGTATCCTTACTAGCGGAGTCTCGAACACCGGGGAGCTGTTTTTT.

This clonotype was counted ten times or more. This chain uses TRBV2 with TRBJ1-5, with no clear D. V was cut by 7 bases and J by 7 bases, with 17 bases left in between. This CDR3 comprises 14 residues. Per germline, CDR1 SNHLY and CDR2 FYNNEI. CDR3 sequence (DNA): TGTGCCAGCACCCAAGTCAGAGGCAGACAGCCCCAGCATTTT. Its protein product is CASTQVRGRQPQHF.

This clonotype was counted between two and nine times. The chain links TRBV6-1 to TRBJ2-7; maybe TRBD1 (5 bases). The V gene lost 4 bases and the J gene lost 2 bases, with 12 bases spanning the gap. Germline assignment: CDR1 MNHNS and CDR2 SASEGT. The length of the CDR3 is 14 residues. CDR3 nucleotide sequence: TGTGCCAGCAGTGGCCAGACAGTAACCTACGAGCAGTACTTC. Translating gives CASSGQTVTYEQYF.

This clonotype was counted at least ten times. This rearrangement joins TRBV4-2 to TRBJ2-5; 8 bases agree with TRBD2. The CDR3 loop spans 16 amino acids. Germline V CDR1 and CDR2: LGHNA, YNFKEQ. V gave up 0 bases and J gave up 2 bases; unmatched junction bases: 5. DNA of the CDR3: TGTGCCAGCAGCCAAGATTGGGGCGGGGGGCAAGAGACCCAGTACTTC. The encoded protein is CASSQDWGGGQETQYF.

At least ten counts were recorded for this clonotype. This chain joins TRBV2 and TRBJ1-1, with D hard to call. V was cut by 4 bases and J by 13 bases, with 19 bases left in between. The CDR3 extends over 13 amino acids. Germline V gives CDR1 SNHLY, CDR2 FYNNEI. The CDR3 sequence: CASSGLDGPKGFF. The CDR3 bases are TGTGCCAGCAGTGGGCTAGACGGACCAAAGGGTTTCTTT. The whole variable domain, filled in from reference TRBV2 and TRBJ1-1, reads EPEVTQTPSHQVTQMGQEVILRCVPISNHLYFYWYRQILGQKVEFLVSFYNNEISEKSEIFDDQFSVERPDGSNFTLKIRSTKLEDSAMYFCASSGLDGPKGFFGQGTRLTVV.

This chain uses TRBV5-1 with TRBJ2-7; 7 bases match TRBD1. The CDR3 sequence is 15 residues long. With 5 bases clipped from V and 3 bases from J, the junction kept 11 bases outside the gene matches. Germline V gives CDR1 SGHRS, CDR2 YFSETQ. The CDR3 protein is CASSSPDRTHYEQYF. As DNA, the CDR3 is TGCGCCAGCAGTTCTCCGGACAGGACCCACTACGAGCAGTACTTC.